This T cell receptor beta chain was retrieved from a study of cytomegalovirus exposure and HLA in healthy donors. General observations from the study: The later analysis indicated that the majority of CMV-associated TCR beta chains appeared HLA-restricted. Most TCR beta V segments were productive about 90% or about 30% of the time in an earlier analysis.

This CDR3 has 15 amino acids. The trim removed 6 bases at V and 3 bases at J, leaving 7 bases unmatched. Germline assignment: CDR1 MNHNS and CDR2 SASEGT. Remarks on this clone: Its antigen remains unidentified.

The primer mix had 60 Vbeta and 13 Jbeta primers. Original analysis: Approximately 12 million of the approximately 80 million unique TCR beta chains counted in a later analysis were shared. The protocol was immunoSEQ multiplex PCR, while the TCRdb copy is restricted to in-frame clones and leaves out a portion. V and J calls and clone size come straight from that table; D and trimming were deduced from the DNA. Here the sample spans over 110,000 clones, about 80% being singletons. What was sequenced was PBMCs. The chain combines TRBV6-1 with TRBJ1-4, with 7 positions matching TRBD1. The sequence was collected from a woman aged 18-29 years in good health and CMV-seropositive. For the CDR3, the DNA is TGTGCCAGCAGACTAGACAGGGTCCCTAATGAAAAACTGTTTTTT. Translating it yields CASRLDRVPNEKLFF.